One sample yielded the 8 T cell receptor beta chains listed below, sequenced in a study of blood T cell repertoires in COVID-19. Generated by immunoSEQ multiplex PCR, the TCRdb table keeps only in-frame clones and is missing some. The repertoire holds 45,000 to 60,000 clones, about 80% seen once, with about 9.2% in the top ten. Input material: peripheral blood. These TCRs come from an older man with COVID-19, enrolled during active disease.

The chain has TRBV9 and TRBJ2-2, with D possibly being TRBD1 (6 bases). Trimming shortened V by 3 bases and J by 0 bases, and 9 bases separated the two germline ends. CDR1 and CDR2 (germline): SGDLS, YYNGEE. This CDR3 contains 15 residues. CDR3 sequence (DNA): TGTGCCAGCAGCGCCGGGACAACGAACACCGGGGAGCTGTTTTTT. Translating gives CASSAGTTNTGELFF.

This chain joins TRBV9 and TRBJ1-1, with 10 bases lining up with TRBD1. Germline V lookup: CDR1 SGDLS, CDR2 YYNGEE. The CDR3 covers 20 residues. V gave up 4 bases and J gave up 0 bases; unmatched junction bases: 18. The CDR3 protein is CASSTTGTGDLKRMNTEAFF. CDR3 DNA sequence: TGTGCCAGCAGCACCACCGGGACAGGGGACCTAAAGCGGATGAACACTGAAGCTTTCTTT.

The chain has TRBV7-2 and TRBJ2-1, with TRBD2 identical over 11 bases. This CDR3 has 15 amino acids. Germline CDR1 and CDR2: SGHTA and FQGNSA. The ends lost 3 bases at V and 7 bases at J; junction bases unmatched: 5. In DNA, the CDR3 is TGTGCCAGCAGCTTTACTAGCGGGAGTATGAATGAGCAGTTCTTC. It yields the protein CASSFTSGSMNEQFF.

This chain connects TRBV6-1 to TRBJ2-7, with 15 bases aligning to TRBD2. Trimming at V came to 3 bases and at J to 6 bases, leaving 9 bases not matched to a gene. This CDR3 is built from 17 residues. Per germline, CDR1 MNHNS and CDR2 SASEGT. For the CDR3, the DNA is TGTGCCAGCAGTGACCTCCGGACTAGCGGGAGGGGGCTCGAGCAGTACGTC. Translation gives CASSDLRTSGRGLEQYV.

The rearrangement links TRBV15 to TRBJ2-5; 8 bases map to TRBD2. CDR1 is LNHNV and CDR2 is YYDKDF in the germline V gene (reference sequence). The CDR3 has 15 amino acids. Trimming at V came to 4 bases and at J to 5 bases, leaving 9 bases not matched to a gene. CDR3 in amino acids: CATSKHLGGDETQYF. CDR3 in DNA: TGTGCCACCAGCAAACACCTCGGGGGGGACGAGACCCAGTACTTC.

This chain connects TRBV28 to TRBJ1-4, with D possibly matching TRBD1 (5 bases). The ends were cut back, 6 bases at V and 5 bases at J, with 16 bases in the middle. Per germline, CDR1 MDHEN and CDR2 SYDVKM. CDR3 length: 15 amino acids. CDR3 DNA sequence: TGTGCCAGCAGGAGACCGGGACTTACAAATGAAAAACTGTTTTTT. Translated: CASRRPGLTNEKLFF.

The chain carries TRBV19 and TRBJ1-2; possibly TRBD1 for D (5 bases). Trimming took off 6 bases at V and 1 base at J, with 18 bases between the two ends. CDR1 LNHDA and CDR2 SQIVND come from the germline V gene (reference sequence). The CDR3 sequence is 16 residues long. In DNA, the CDR3 is TGTGCCAGTAGAAGCTCGGGAGGGGCCGATAACTATGGCTACACCTTC. This gives the protein CASRSSGGADNYGYTF. Based on the CDR3 plus reference TRBV19 and TRBJ1-2, the full variable domain is DGGITQSPKYLFRKEGQNVTLSCEQNLNHDAMYWYRQDPGQGLRLIYYSQIVNDFQKGDIAEGYSVSREKKESFPLTVTSAQKNPTAFYLCASRSSGGADNYGYTFGSGTRLTVV.

V and J are TRBV5-1 and TRBJ1-5; 9 bases are shared with TRBD1. Germline assignment: CDR1 SGHRS and CDR2 YFSETQ. The V gene end was trimmed by 4 bases and the J gene end by 8 bases; junction bases not matched to a gene: 10. This CDR3 region has 15 residues. CDR3 region: CASSPGKGQGEPQHF. CDR3 DNA sequence: TGCGCCAGCAGCCCCGGGAAGGGACAGGGTGAGCCCCAGCATTTT. The full variable domain, completed using reference TRBV5-1 and TRBJ1-5, is KAGVTQTPRYLIKTRGQQVTLSCSPISGHRSVSWYQQTPGQGLQFLFEYFSETQRNKGNFPGRFSGRQFSNSRSEMNVSTLELGDSALYLCASSPGKGQGEPQHFGDGTRLSIL.